This T cell receptor (beta chain) was captured in a study of blood T cell repertoires in COVID-19. Study summary: The samples span acute and convalescent COVID-19 from the United States, Italy and Spain. PBMCs, B-cell-depleted T cells, or T cells provided the cDNA or gDNA that made up the material.

Original data processing: The authors estimated nucleated cell counts from reference gene primer amplification. Using immunoSEQ multiplex PCR, the repertoire was profiled, and TCRdb retains in-frame clones only, with some absent. The V and J calls and clone size are taken from that table; D and trimming were inferred from the DNA. The data hold approximately 90,000 clones, with about 84% observed a single time. This CDR3 has 15 amino acids. The TCR originated in a man at least 80 years old with active or convalescent COVID-19. Sequencing used peripheral blood. The chain is built from TRBV1 and TRBJ1-2. TRBV1 is labeled a pseudogene. The CDR3 spells CTSSKSGGRNYGYTF. The CDR3, as DNA: TGCACCAGCAGCAAGTCCGGGGGGCGCAACTATGGCTACACCTTC.